One sample yielded the 30 T cell receptor beta chains listed below, sequenced in a study of T-cell reconstitution after alpha-beta-depleted transplantation in children (dated by TCRdb to 2016 to 2017). Library preparation used PCR. Sequencing took place on an Illumina HiSeq 2500. To normalize quantification of the TCRbeta repertoire, the TCR libraries were built with molecular barcoding that relied on unique molecular identifiers. TCRdb ran its own pipeline on the public reads, namely fastp trimming at Q25 and MiXCR clone calling, and kept in-frame beta chains. Entries that share a CDR3 protein sequence are merged under the most common genes and DNA. In all, the sample holds 450,000 to 600,000 distinct CDR3 sequences, and 32% of those were seen once. The top ten clones comprise around 2.4% of the sample. Sequences were derived from PBMCs from the stem cell graft donor, sampled from the stem cell graft. The receptor set was obtained from a human donor who donated a stem cell graft to a child with aplastic anemia.

This clonotype was counted between two and nine times. The rearrangement joins TRBV18 to TRBJ2-1, with 11 bases fitting TRBD2. With 5 bases clipped from V and 7 bases from J, the junction kept 7 bases outside the gene matches. Germline CDR1 reads KGHSH; CDR2 reads LQKENI. The CDR3 length is 15 residues. CDR3 nucleotides: TGTGCCAGCTCAAAGGGACTAGCGGAGGTAAATGAGCAGTTCTTC. It codes for CASSKGLAEVNEQFF.

CDR3 sequence (DNA): TGTGCTAGTGGTTTGGTACGTGCACTAGCGGACAATGAGCAGTTCTTC. Translated: CASGLVRALADNEQFF. This chain connects TRBV12-5 to TRBJ2-1, with 8 bases that match TRBD2. V lost 0 bases, J lost 5 bases, and 6 bases stayed unmatched. The length of the CDR3 is 16 residues. The germline V gene has CDR1 LGHNT and CDR2 FRNRAP.

In its sample, this clonotype was seen many times. The J gene is TRBJ2-7, the V gene TRBV30; TRBD1 or TRBD2 may be the D gene (5 bases each). V was shortened by 3 bases and J by 3 bases, with 15 bases between the two germline ends. The CDR3 spans 14 residues. Germline assignment: CDR1 GTSNPN and CDR2 SVGIG (reference sequence). In DNA, the CDR3 is TGTGCCTGGAGCCCAGGGCTGGGGGACTACGAGCAGTACTTC. As protein: CAWSPGLGDYEQYF.

Ten or more counts support this clonotype. The chain links TRBV29-1 to TRBJ1-1, with TRBD1 as a possible D gene (6 bases). Trimming stripped 0 bases from V and 4 bases from J, with 15 bases between. CDR1 and CDR2 from the germline V gene are SQVTM and ANQGSEA. The CDR3 length is 15 residues. The DNA of the CDR3 is TGCAGCGTTGAAGACCGGACCGGGACAAGCACTGAAGCTTTCTTT. Its translation: CSVEDRTGTSTEAFF.

This clonotype was seen a few times. The J gene is TRBJ1-1, the V gene TRBV5-1, with TRBD1 identical over 9 bases. Germline trimming cut 4 bases from V and 4 bases from J; bases unmatched to any gene: 8. This CDR3 is built from 15 residues. Looked up from germline, CDR1 is SGHRS and CDR2 is YFSETQ. CDR3: CASSVLDRGGTEAFF. CDR3 coding DNA: TGCGCCAGCAGCGTGTTGGACAGGGGAGGCACTGAAGCTTTCTTT.

The CDR3 region has the DNA TGTGCCAGCTCCATCCTGGGAGGGGACCAAGAGACCCAGTACTTC. Translation gives CASSILGGDQETQYF. V gene TRBV18 combines with J gene TRBJ2-5; 7 nucleotides match TRBD2. The trim removed 6 bases at V and 0 bases at J, leaving 7 bases unmatched. The length of the CDR3 is 15 residues. Per the germline V gene, CDR1 is KGHSH and CDR2 is LQKENI.

V gene TRBV27 combines with J gene TRBJ2-1, with 10 bases fitting TRBD2. V lost 6 bases to trimming and J lost 8 bases; unmatched junction nucleotides: 10. The CDR3 covers 15 residues. Germline lookup yields CDR1 MNHEY and CDR2 SMNVEV (reference sequence). CDR3 region: CASRKGGAGGDEQFF. CDR3 sequence (DNA): TGTGCCAGCAGGAAGGGGGGAGCGGGGGGGGATGAGCAGTTCTTC.

The chain is built from TRBV18 and TRBJ2-2; D might be TRBD1 (5 bases). The CDR3 covers 16 residues. Trimming shortened V by 3 bases and J by 4 bases, and 15 bases separated the two germline ends. From germline, CDR1 is KGHSH and CDR2 LQKENI. The CDR3 region is CASSPTDRASTGELFF. The CDR3 region has the DNA TGTGCCAGCTCACCTACTGACAGAGCCTCCACCGGGGAGCTGTTTTTT.

The chain is built from TRBV12-3 or TRBV12-4 and TRBJ1-4; D uncertain. The V gene lost 6 bases and the J gene lost 9 bases, with 17 bases spanning the gap. The CDR3 is made up of 14 amino acids. CDR3 residues: CASRKTETLQKLFF. The CDR3 DNA follows: TGTGCCAGCAGAAAGACGGAGACGCTACAAAAACTGTTTTTT.

J is TRBJ2-7 and V is TRBV5-1; D gene ambiguous. This CDR3 has 16 residues. The V gene's germline CDR1 is SGHRS and CDR2 YFSETQ. V was cut by 0 bases and J by 5 bases, with 18 bases left in between. DNA of the CDR3: TGCGCCAGCAGCTTGGCCGAAGTTCTAGGGCCAGACGAGCAGTACTTC. Translation: CASSLAEVLGPDEQYF. Filled out from reference TRBV5-1 and TRBJ2-7, the complete variable domain reads KAGVTQTPRYLIKTRGQQVTLSCSPISGHRSVSWYQQTPGQGLQFLFEYFSETQRNKGNFPGRFSGRQFSNSRSEMNVSTLELGDSALYLCASSLAEVLGPDEQYFGPGTRLTVT.

This clonotype occurred a few times. This chain connects TRBV7-7 to TRBJ2-3, with 9 bases matching TRBD1. The J segment lost 2 bases and the V segment lost 5 bases, leaving 5 bases of the junction unmatched. CDR1 and CDR2 (germline): SSHAT, FNYEAQ (reference sequence). This CDR3 region has 15 residues. As DNA, the CDR3 is TGTGCCAGCAGCGCCGGGACAGGGTACACAGATACGCAGTATTTT. Amino acid sequence: CASSAGTGYTDTQYF.

This chain uses TRBV12-3 or TRBV12-4 with TRBJ2-3; D not certain. V lost 3 bases and J lost 2, with 12 bases in between. This CDR3 contains 15 residues. The CDR3 DNA reads as TGTGCCAGCAGTTTGTACCTTCCCTCCACAGATACGCAGTATTTT. Encoded protein: CASSLYLPSTDTQYF.

The V and J genes are TRBV5-1 and TRBJ1-5, with D hard to call. Germline loops: CDR1 SGHRS, CDR2 YFSETQ. The CDR3 covers 13 residues. The V and J ends lost 4 bases and 5 bases respectively, with 10 bases between them. The CDR3 loop is CASSVDGDQPQHF. CDR3 DNA sequence: TGCGCCAGCAGCGTGGACGGGGATCAGCCCCAGCATTTT.

This clonotype appeared a few times. The V and J genes are TRBV19 and TRBJ1-1, with 8 bases that match TRBD1. CDR1 LNHDA and CDR2 SQIVND come from the germline V gene (reference sequence). The J segment lost 5 bases and the V segment lost 4 bases, leaving 3 bases of the junction unmatched. This CDR3 has 13 amino acids. CDR3 nucleotide sequence: TGTGCCAGTAGTAGTAGACAGGGGACTGAAGCTTTCTTT. Its translation is CASSSRQGTEAFF.

The genes are TRBV24-1 and TRBJ1-5; maybe TRBD1 (5 bases). Per germline, CDR1 KGHDR and CDR2 SFDVKD. This CDR3 spans 13 amino acids. Trimming pared 4 bases from V and 9 bases from J, leaving 12 bases between. The CDR3 loop reads CATSDQGRRPQHF. The CDR3 nucleotides are TGTGCCACCAGTGACCAGGGTCGGCGGCCCCAGCATTTT.

The gene calls are TRBV4-3 and TRBJ2-3; D is unclear. This CDR3 is built from 16 residues. Between the trimmed V and J ends, which lost 0 bases and 6 bases, there was a span of 16 bases. The germline gives CDR1 LGHNA, CDR2 YSLEER. DNA for the CDR3: TGCGCCAGCAGCCAAGATAGACTCCAGCCCCGCGATACGCAGTATTTT. Translating gives CASSQDRLQPRDTQYF.

The V and J genes are TRBV7-7 and TRBJ2-3; tentatively, D is TRBD2 (6 bases). This CDR3 spans 13 amino acids. V was trimmed by 5 bases and J by 2 bases, leaving 8 bases between them. Germline V CDR1 and CDR2: SSHAT, FNYEAQ (reference sequence). The CDR3 spells CASSRGTTDTQYF. Written as DNA, the CDR3 is TGTGCCAGCAGCCGGGGGACCACAGATACGCAGTATTTT.

The chain joins TRBV4-1 to TRBJ1-1; D is unresolved. CDR3 length: 18 amino acids. In germline, CDR1 is MGHRA, CDR2 YSYEKL. Trimming removed 5 bases from V and 4 bases from J, with 26 bases in between. Here the CDR3 DNA reads TGCGCCAGCAGCGGGAACCCCCTCCACGAAACCCGGGGCACTGAAGCTTTCTTT. This codes for CASSGNPLHETRGTEAFF.

This clonotype appeared once. The chain combines TRBV6-2 or TRBV6-3 with TRBJ2-3, with D unresolved. The V gene's germline CDR1 is MNHEY and CDR2 SVGEGT. The germline V and J ends were trimmed by 4 bases and 5 bases, with 16 bases remaining between them. CDR3 size: 15 residues. The CDR3 protein is CASSFTPNRKDTQYF. As DNA, the CDR3 is TGTGCCAGCAGTTTTACCCCCAACCGGAAAGATACGCAGTATTTT.

J is TRBJ2-3 and V is TRBV5-4; the D is unclear. Germline loops: CDR1 SGHNT, CDR2 YYREEE (reference sequence). V lost 0 bases and J lost 2, with 13 bases in between. This CDR3 contains 16 residues. This CDR3 reads CASSLVVGSPTDTQYF. CDR3 coding DNA: TGTGCCAGCAGCTTGGTGGTGGGCAGCCCCACAGATACGCAGTATTTT.

This rearrangement joins TRBV20-1 to TRBJ2-1; D might be TRBD2 (6 bases). The CDR3 is made up of 15 amino acids. Trimming left V 7 bases short and J 1 base short, with 17 bases between. Germline V gene lookup returns CDR1 DFQATT and CDR2 SNEGSKA (reference sequence). The CDR3 sequence: CSVRAPSVSYNEQFF. The CDR3 bases are TGCAGTGTCAGGGCTCCTAGCGTATCCTACAATGAGCAGTTCTTC.

The table lists this clonotype with a few counts. The chain recombines TRBV5-1 with TRBJ2-5; weak D call: TRBD2 (6 bases). Trimming took off 0 bases at V and 1 base at J, with 13 bases between the two ends. Germline-derived CDR1 and CDR2 are SGHRS and YFSETQ. The CDR3 spans 16 residues. CDR3 sequence reads: CASSLEGSGIQETQYF. Written as DNA, the CDR3 is TGCGCCAGCAGCTTGGAGGGTAGCGGTATCCAAGAGACCCAGTACTTC.

This clonotype was seen only a few times. Its ends do not fully match the called genes, so a read error is possible. V and J are TRBV20-1 and TRBJ1-1; possible D gene TRBD1, 5 bases. CDR1 is DFQATT, CDR2 SNEGSKA, per germline (reference sequence). The CDR3 covers 17 residues. The CDR3 DNA sequence: TGCTGTGCTAGATCCCTCCTACTGGCAGGGCCGAACACTGAAGCTTTCTTT. The encoded protein is CCARSLLLAGPNTEAFF.

This rearrangement joins TRBV28 to TRBJ1-4, with no clear D. Germline lookup yields CDR1 MDHEN and CDR2 SYDVKM. Between the trimmed V and J ends, which lost 4 bases and 4 bases, there was a span of 7 bases. CDR3 size: 13 residues. The CDR3 nucleotides are TGTGCCAGCAGTTCCGTCTATAATGAAAAACTGTTTTTT. Its translation: CASSSVYNEKLFF.

There are many counts of this clonotype. CDR3 amino acids: CSVTLAGGVADTQYF. The CDR3, as DNA: TGCAGCGTAACTCTAGCGGGAGGGGTGGCAGATACGCAGTATTTT. The rearrangement links TRBV29-1 to TRBJ2-3; TRBD2 matches 12 bases. Trimming at V came to 6 bases and at J to 4 bases, leaving 8 bases not matched to a gene. This CDR3 has 15 residues. Germline CDR1 SQVTM, CDR2 ANQGSEA.

The table lists this clonotype with a few counts. The V and J genes are TRBV20-1 and TRBJ1-1; D is unclear. Per germline, CDR1 DFQATT and CDR2 SNEGSKA (reference sequence). CDR3 length: 13 amino acids. The germline V and J ends were trimmed by 6 bases and 4 bases, with 15 bases remaining between them. CDR3 sequence: CSAGPAGSTEAFF. The CDR3 DNA follows: TGCAGTGCAGGGCCGGCGGGGAGCACTGAAGCTTTCTTT.

The chain couples TRBV7-2 to TRBJ2-1; 7 positions match TRBD2. Unmatched junction bases numbered 10, after V lost 4 bases and J lost 7 bases. From germline, CDR1 is SGHTA and CDR2 FQGNSA. This CDR3 comprises 15 residues. The CDR3 is CASSSPREAGNEQFF. CDR3 bases: TGTGCCAGCAGCTCCCCTAGGGAAGCGGGGAATGAGCAGTTCTTC. Using reference TRBV7-2 and TRBJ2-1 for the parts outside the CDR3, the full variable domain is GAGVSQSPSNKVTEKGKDVELRCDPISGHTALYWYRQSLGQGLEFLIYFQGNSAPDKSGLPSDRFSAERTGGSVSTLTIQRTQQEDSAVYLCASSSPREAGNEQFFGPGTRLTVL.

The V and J genes are TRBV7-9 and TRBJ1-1; TRBD1 matches at 7 bases. This CDR3 region has 12 residues. The V and J ends lost 4 bases and 6 bases, in that order; junction bases with no gene match: 2. The germline CDR1 and CDR2 sequences are SEHNR and FQNEAQ (reference sequence). CDR3 protein: CASSSTGAEAFF. DNA for the CDR3: TGTGCCAGCAGCTCAACAGGGGCTGAAGCTTTCTTT.

This clonotype was seen only a few times. The CDR3 region is CASSDPSSVLFF. The CDR3 nucleotides read TGCGCCAGCAGTGACCCGTCGTCCGTGCTGTTCTTC. This chain uses TRBV10-1 with TRBJ2-1; D remains unclear. Between the trimmed V and J ends, which lost 3 bases and 15 bases, there was a span of 15 bases. CDR3 length: 12 residues. Germline V lookup: CDR1 WNHNN, CDR2 SYGVQD (reference sequence).

V usage is TRBV7-8 and J usage is TRBJ1-2, with a possible D match to TRBD1 (5 bases). CDR3 length: 17 amino acids. V was pared by 4 bases and J by 5 bases, with 23 bases between. Germline V gene lookup returns CDR1 SGHVS and CDR2 FQNEAQ. The CDR3 reads CASSSPDFGRGAYGYTF. The CDR3 DNA sequence: TGTGCCAGCAGCTCGCCCGATTTTGGACGAGGGGCGTATGGCTACACCTTC.